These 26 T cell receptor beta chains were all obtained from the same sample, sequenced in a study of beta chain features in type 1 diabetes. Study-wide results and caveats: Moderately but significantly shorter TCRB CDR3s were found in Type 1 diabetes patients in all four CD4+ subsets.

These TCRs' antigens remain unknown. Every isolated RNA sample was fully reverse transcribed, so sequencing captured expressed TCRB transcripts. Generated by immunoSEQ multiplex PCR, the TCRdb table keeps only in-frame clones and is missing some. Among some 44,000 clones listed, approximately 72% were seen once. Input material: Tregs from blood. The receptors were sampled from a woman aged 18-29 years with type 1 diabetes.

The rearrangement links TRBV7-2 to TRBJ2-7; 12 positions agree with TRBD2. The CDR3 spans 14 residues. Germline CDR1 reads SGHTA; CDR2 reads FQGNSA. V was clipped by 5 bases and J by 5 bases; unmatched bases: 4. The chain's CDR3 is CASSRRLAGDEQYF. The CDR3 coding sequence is TGTGCCAGCAGCCGTCGACTAGCGGGAGACGAGCAGTACTTC.

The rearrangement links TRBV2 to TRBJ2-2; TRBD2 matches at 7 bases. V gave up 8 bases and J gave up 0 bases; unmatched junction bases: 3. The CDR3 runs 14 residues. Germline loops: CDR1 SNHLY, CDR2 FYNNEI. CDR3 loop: CASASGTNTGELFF. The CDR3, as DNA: TGTGCCAGCGCGAGCGGGACGAACACCGGGGAGCTGTTTTTT.

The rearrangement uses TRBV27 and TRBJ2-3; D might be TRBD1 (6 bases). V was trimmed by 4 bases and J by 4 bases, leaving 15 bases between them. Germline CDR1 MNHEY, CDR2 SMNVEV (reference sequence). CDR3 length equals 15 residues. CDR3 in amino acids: CASSSTGNPPDTQYF. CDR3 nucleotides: TGTGCCAGCAGTTCAACAGGGAATCCGCCAGATACGCAGTATTTT.

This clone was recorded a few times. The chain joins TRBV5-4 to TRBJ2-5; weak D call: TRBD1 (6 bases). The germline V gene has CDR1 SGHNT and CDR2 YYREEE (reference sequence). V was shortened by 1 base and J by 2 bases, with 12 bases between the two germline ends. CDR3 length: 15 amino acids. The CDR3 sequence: CASSLTGQGQETQYF. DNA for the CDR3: TGTGCCAGCAGCTTGACAGGGCAGGGGCAAGAGACCCAGTACTTC. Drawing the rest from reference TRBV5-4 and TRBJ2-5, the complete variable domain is ETGVTQSPTHLIKTRGQQVTLRCSSQSGHNTVSWYQQALGQGPQFIFQYYREEENGRGNFPPRFSGLQFPNYSSELNVNALELDDSALYLCASSLTGQGQETQYFGPGTRLLVL.

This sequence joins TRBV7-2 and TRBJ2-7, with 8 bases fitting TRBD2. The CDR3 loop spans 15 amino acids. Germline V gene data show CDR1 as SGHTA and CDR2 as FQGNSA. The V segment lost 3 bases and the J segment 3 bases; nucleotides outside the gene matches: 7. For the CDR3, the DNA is TGTGCCAGCAGCTTGACGGGACTAGGGTTCTACGAGCAGTACTTC. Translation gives CASSLTGLGFYEQYF.

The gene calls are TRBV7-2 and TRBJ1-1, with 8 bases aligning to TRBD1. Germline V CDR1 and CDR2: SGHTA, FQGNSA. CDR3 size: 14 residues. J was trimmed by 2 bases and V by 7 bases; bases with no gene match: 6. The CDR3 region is CASTTTGANTEAFF. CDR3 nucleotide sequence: TGTGCCAGCACTACGACAGGGGCCAACACTGAAGCTTTCTTT. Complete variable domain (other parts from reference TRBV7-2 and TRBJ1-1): GAGVSQSPSNKVTEKGKDVELRCDPISGHTALYWYRQSLGQGLEFLIYFQGNSAPDKSGLPSDRFSAERTGGSVSTLTIQRTQQEDSAVYLCASTTTGANTEAFFGQGTRLTVV.

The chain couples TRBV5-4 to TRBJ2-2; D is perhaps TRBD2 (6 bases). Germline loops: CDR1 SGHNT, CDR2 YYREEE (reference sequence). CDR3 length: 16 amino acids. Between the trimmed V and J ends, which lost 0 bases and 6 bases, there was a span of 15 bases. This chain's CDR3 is CASSLAGPTGAGELFF. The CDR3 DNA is TGTGCCAGCAGCTTGGCCGGGCCAACGGGGGCCGGGGAGCTGTTTTTT.

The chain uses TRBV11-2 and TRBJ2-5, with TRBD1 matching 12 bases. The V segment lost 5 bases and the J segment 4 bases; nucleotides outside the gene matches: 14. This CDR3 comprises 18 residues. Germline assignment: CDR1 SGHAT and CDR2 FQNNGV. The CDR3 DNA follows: TGTGCCAGCAGCCGGGGACAGGGGGCTATTAGAAGCGGAGAGACCCAGTACTTC. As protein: CASSRGQGAIRSGETQYF.

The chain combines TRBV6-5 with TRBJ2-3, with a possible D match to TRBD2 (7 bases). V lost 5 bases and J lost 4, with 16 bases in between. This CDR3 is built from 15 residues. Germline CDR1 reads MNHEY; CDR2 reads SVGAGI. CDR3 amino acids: CASSPPRGAPDTQYF. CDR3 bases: TGTGCCAGCAGTCCCCCTCGGGGGGCCCCAGATACGCAGTATTTT.

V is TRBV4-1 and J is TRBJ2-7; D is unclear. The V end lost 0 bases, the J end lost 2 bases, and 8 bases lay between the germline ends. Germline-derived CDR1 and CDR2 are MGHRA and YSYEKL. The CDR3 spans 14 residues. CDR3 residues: CASSQDLRTYEQYF. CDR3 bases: TGCGCCAGCAGCCAAGATTTGCGCACCTACGAGCAGTACTTC.

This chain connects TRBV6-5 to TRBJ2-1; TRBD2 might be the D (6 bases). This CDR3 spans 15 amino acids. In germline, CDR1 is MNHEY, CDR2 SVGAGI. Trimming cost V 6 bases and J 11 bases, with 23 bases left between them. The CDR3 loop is CASRKPSGRFGKQFF. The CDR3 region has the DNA TGTGCCAGCAGGAAACCTAGTGGGAGGTTTGGGAAGCAGTTCTTC.

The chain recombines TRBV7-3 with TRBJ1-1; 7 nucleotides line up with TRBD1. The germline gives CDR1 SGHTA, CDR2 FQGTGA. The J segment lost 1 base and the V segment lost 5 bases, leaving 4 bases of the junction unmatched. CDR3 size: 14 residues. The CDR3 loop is CASSRQGSNTEAFF. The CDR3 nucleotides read TGTGCCAGCAGCCGACAGGGCTCGAACACTGAAGCTTTCTTT.

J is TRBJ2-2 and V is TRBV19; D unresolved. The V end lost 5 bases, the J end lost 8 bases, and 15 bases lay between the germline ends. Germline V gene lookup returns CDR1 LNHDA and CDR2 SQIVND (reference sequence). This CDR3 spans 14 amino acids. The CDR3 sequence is CASSFPHPGGELFF. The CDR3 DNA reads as TGTGCCAGTAGTTTCCCTCACCCCGGGGGGGAGCTGTTTTTT. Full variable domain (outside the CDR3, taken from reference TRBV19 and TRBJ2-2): DGGITQSPKYLFRKEGQNVTLSCEQNLNHDAMYWYRQDPGQGLRLIYYSQIVNDFQKGDIAEGYSVSREKKESFPLTVTSAQKNPTAFYLCASSFPHPGGELFFGEGSRLTVL.

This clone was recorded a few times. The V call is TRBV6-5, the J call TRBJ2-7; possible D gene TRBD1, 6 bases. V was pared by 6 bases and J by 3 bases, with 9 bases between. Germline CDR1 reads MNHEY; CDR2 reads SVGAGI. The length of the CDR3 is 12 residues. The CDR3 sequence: CASRQGGYEQYF. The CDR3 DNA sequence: TGTGCCAGCAGACAAGGGGGCTACGAGCAGTACTTC.

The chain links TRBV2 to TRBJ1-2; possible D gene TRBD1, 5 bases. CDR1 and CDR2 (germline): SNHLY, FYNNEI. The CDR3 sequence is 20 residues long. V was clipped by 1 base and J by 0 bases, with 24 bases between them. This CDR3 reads CASSEDQWGGTHVTNYGYTF. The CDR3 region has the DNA TGTGCCAGCAGTGAAGATCAGTGGGGCGGGACGCACGTAACTAACTATGGCTACACCTTC.

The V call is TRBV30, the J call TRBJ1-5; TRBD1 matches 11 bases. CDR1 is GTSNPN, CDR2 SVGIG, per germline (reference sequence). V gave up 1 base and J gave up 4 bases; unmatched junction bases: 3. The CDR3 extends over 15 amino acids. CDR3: CAWSDGQGANQPQHF. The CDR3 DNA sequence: TGTGCCTGGAGTGACGGACAGGGGGCGAATCAGCCCCAGCATTTT.

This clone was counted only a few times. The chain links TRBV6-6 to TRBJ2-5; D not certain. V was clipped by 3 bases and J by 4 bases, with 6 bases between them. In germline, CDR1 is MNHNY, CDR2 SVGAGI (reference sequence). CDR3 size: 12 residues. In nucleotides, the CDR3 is TGTGCCAGCAGTTATAACATAGAGACCCAGTACTTC. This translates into CASSYNIETQYF.

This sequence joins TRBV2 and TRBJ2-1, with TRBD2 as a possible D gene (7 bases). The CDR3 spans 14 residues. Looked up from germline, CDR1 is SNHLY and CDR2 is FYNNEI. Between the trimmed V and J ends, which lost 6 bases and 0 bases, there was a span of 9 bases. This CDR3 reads CASRGGDSYNEQFF. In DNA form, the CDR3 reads TGTGCCAGCAGAGGGGGGGACTCCTACAATGAGCAGTTCTTC. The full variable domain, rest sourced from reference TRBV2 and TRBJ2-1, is EPEVTQTPSHQVTQMGQEVILRCVPISNHLYFYWYRQILGQKVEFLVSFYNNEISEKSEIFDDQFSVERPDGSNFTLKIRSTKLEDSAMYFCASRGGDSYNEQFFGPGTRLTVL.

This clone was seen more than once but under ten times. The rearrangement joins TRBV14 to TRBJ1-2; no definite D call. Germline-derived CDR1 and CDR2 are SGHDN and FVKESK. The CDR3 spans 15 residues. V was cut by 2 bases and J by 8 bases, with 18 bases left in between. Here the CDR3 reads CASSQTEPSLGGYTF. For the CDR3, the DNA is TGTGCCAGCAGCCAAACGGAGCCGTCCCTCGGAGGCTACACCTTC.

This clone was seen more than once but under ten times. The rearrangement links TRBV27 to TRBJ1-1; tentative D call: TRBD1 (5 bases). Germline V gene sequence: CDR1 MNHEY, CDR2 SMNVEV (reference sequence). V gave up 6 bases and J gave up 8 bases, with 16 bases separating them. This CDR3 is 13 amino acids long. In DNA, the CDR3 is TGTGCCAGCAGCAGGGCCGGCATCATGGAAGCTTTCTTT. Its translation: CASSRAGIMEAFF.

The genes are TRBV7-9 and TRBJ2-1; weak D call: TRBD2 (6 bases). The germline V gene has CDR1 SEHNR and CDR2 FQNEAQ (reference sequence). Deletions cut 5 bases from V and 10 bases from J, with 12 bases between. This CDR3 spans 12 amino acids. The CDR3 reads CASSVPSGEQFF. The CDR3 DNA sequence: TGTGCCAGCAGCGTCCCCAGCGGGGAGCAGTTCTTC.

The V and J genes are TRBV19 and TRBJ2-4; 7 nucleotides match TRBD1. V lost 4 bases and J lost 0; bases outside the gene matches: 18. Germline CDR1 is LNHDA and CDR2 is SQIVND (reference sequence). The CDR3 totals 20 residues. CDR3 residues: CASSTLWDRGSRSAKNIQYF. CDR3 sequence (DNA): TGTGCCAGTAGTACCTTATGGGACAGAGGTTCCAGGTCAGCCAAAAACATTCAGTACTTC.

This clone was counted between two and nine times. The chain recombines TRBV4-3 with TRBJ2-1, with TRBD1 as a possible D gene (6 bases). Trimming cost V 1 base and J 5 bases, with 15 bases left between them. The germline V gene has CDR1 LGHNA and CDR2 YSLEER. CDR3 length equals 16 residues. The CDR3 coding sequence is TGCGCCAGCAGCCAAGTGTCTTACAGGGACGACAATGAGCAGTTCTTC. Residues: CASSQVSYRDDNEQFF.

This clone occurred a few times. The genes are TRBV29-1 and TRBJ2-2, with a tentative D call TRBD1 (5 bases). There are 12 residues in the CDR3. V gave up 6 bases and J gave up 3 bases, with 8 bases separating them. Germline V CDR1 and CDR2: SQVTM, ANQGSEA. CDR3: CSVAGYTGELFF. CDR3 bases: TGCAGCGTGGCAGGGTACACCGGGGAGCTGTTTTTT.

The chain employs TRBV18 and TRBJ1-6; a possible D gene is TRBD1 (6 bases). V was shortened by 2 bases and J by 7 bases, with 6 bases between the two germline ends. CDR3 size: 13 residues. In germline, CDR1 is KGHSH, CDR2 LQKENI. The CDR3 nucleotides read TGTGCCAGCTCACCAACAGGGAATTCACCCCTCCACTTT. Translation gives CASSPTGNSPLHF.

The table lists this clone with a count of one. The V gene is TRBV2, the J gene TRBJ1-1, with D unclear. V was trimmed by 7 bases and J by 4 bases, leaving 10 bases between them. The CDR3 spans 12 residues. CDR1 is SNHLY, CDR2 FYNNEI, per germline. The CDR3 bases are TGTGCCAGCAATTTCGTGAGCACTGAAGCTTTCTTT. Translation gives CASNFVSTEAFF.